Listed below are T cell receptor beta chains from one sample, sequenced in a study of blood T cell repertoires in COVID-19. TCRdb's copy holds only in-frame clones and misses some; the assay was immunoSEQ multiplex PCR. The table shows about 670,000 clones, with 80% to 90% occurring only once. The sequenced sample consisted of peripheral blood. Receptor source: a woman aged 18-29 years with acute or convalescent COVID-19. Each CDR3 is given with its conserved first and last residue. D genes are given only for firm matches. For some rows the clone size is stated as once, few or many, or as a class when expanded; others skip it.

TRBV5-1	TRBJ2-2	.	.	TGCGCCAGCAGCTCGTCGACAGGGGAGGGTACCGGGGAGCTGTTTTTT	CASSSSTGEGTGELFF
TRBV5-1	TRBJ1-1	.	.	TGCGCCAGCAGCTTGATGGACAGCACTGAAGCTTTCTTT	CASSLMDSTEAFF
TRBV4-1	TRBJ2-2	.	TRBD1	TGCGCCAGCAGTCGGACAGGTAGTATCGGGGAGCTGTTTTTT	CASSRTGSIGELFF
TRBV9	TRBJ1-2	.	.	TGTGCCAGCAGCGTAGCTGATTGGGCTGGCTACACCTTC	CASSVADWAGYTF
TRBV6-5	TRBJ2-7	.	TRBD1	TGTGCCAGCAGCCGTAGACAGGGAGCCTACGAGCAGTACTTC	CASSRRQGAYEQYF
TRBV6-2/TRBV6-3	TRBJ2-1	few	TRBD2	TGTGCCAGCAGTTACTCCACGGGACTAGCGGGGGGCCCACACAATGAGCAGTTCTTC	CASSYSTGLAGGPHNEQFF
TRBV5-4	TRBJ2-3	.	TRBD1	TGTGCCAGCAGTGGGGACAGGGTTAGTGATACGCAGTATTTT	CASSGDRVSDTQYF
TRBV4-1	TRBJ1-3	.	TRBD1	TGCGCCAGCAGCTGGGACAGGGTAGCTGGAAACACCATATATTTT	CASSWDRVAGNTIYF
TRBV9	TRBJ2-1	.	TRBD1	TGTGCCAGCAGCTTGTCAGGGGGTGAGCAGTTCTTC	CASSLSGGEQFF
TRBV7-7	TRBJ2-2	.	TRBD1	TGTGCCAGCAGCTCCTGGACAGGGGGCGGGACCGGGGAGCTGTTTTTT	CASSSWTGGGTGELFF
TRBV6-1	TRBJ2-3	.	.	TGTGCCAGCAGTGAAGGGTTTGAGGGATCAGATACGCAGTATTTT	CASSEGFEGSDTQYF
TRBV5-1	TRBJ2-5	.	TRBD1	TGCGCCAGCAGCTTGGGGACAGGGGAAGAGACCCAGTACTTC	CASSLGTGEETQYF
TRBV18	TRBJ2-7	once	.	TGTGCCAGCTCCCCAAGGGGTGGCTCCTACGAGCAGTACTTC	CASSPRGGSYEQYF
TRBV5-4	TRBJ2-7	.	.	TGTGCCAGCAGCTTGCGGGGGGAGCAGTACTTC	CASSLRGEQYF
TRBV6-5	TRBJ1-5	.	.	TGTGCCAGCAGCCCATCCGCGGGTGGGTATCAGCCCCAGCATTTT	CASSPSAGGYQPQHF
TRBV15	TRBJ1-5	.	.	TGTGCCACCAGCAGAGGCCCAGGGGATGTGGCCCAGCATTTT	CATSRGPGDVAQHF
TRBV19	TRBJ1-5	.	.	TGTGCCAGTAGTATCACCTCAACAGGAAGCAATCAGCCCCAGCATTTT	CASSITSTGSNQPQHF